The source of this T cell receptor beta chain is a study of identical twins. Study outcomes and limitations: The authors noted that invariant MAIT and iNKT cells could partly confound zero-insertion analyses. A lower insertion count was a feature of abundant cord blood beta clonotypes, with no such feature in memory repertoires. Conclusions came from cross-sectional statistical analysis, not from following the same donors.

This clonotype occurred many times. Its antigen remains unknown. Each CDR3 protein is one row after TCRdb ran MiXCR on the 5' RACE reads. The sample carries more than 1.5 million distinct CDR3 sequences, about 30% recorded once. Healthy Caucasians, and only they, were the donors. CDR3 length equals 14 residues. V shed 4 bases and J shed 6 bases, with 13 bases lying between them. This clonotype originated in a newborn girl in good health. The chain recombines TRBV12-3 or TRBV12-4 with TRBJ2-1, with D maybe TRBD1 (5 bases). Sequencing was done on a sample of cord blood. CDR3 in amino acids: CASSSPPQGNEQFF. Here the CDR3 DNA reads TGTGCCAGCAGTTCCCCACCCCAGGGCAATGAGCAGTTCTTC.